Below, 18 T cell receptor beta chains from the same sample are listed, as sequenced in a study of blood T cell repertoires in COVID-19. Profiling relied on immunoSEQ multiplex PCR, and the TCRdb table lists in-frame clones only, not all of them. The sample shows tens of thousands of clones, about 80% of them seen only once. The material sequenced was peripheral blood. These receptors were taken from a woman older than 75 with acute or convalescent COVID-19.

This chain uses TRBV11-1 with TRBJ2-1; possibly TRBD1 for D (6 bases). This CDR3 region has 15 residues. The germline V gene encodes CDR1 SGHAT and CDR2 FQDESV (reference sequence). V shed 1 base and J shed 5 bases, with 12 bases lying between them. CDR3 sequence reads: CASSLEWTVNNEQFF. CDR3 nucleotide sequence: TGTGCCAGCAGCTTAGAATGGACAGTAAACAATGAGCAGTTCTTC.

CDR3 sequence (DNA): TGTGCCAGCAGCTTGGATTCAGGGAGGGGTGAAGCTTTCTTT. Its translation is CASSLDSGRGEAFF. The chain combines TRBV5-4 with TRBJ1-1; tentatively, D is TRBD1 (5 bases). The V and J ends lost 0 bases and 7 bases respectively, with 13 bases between them. This CDR3 is 14 amino acids long. The V gene's germline CDR1 is SGHNT and CDR2 YYREEE (reference sequence).

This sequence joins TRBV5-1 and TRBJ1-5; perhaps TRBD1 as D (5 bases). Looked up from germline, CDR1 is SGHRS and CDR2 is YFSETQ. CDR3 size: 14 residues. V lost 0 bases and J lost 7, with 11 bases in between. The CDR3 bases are TGCGCCAGCAGCTTGGGTCTGGGGGGGCAGCCCCAGCATTTT. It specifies CASSLGLGGQPQHF.

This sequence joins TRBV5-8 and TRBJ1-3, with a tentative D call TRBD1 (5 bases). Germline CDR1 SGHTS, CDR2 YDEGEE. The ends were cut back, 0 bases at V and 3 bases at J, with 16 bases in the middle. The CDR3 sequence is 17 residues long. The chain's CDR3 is CASSLETYRFFGNTIYF. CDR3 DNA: TGTGCCAGCAGCTTGGAGACGTACAGGTTCTTTGGAAACACCATATATTTT.

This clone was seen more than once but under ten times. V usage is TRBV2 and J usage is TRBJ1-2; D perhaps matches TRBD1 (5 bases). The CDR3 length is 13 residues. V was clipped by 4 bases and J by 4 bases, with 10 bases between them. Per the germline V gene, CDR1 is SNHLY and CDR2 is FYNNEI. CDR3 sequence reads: CASSGGAFYGYTF. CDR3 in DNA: TGTGCCAGCAGTGGGGGCGCCTTCTATGGCTACACCTTC.

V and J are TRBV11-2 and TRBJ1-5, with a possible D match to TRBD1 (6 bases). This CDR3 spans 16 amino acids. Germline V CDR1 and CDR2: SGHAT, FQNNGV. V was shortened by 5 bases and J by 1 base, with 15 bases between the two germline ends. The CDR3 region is CASSPLGAESNQPQHF. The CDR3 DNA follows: TGTGCCAGCAGCCCCCTGGGGGCCGAGAGCAATCAGCCCCAGCATTTT.

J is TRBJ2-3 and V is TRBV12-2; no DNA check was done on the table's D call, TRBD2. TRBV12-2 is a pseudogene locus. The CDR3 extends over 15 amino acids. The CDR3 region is CASRFPARITDTQYF. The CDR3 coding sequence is TGTGCAAGTCGCTTCCCAGCGCGGATCACAGATACGCAGTATTTT.

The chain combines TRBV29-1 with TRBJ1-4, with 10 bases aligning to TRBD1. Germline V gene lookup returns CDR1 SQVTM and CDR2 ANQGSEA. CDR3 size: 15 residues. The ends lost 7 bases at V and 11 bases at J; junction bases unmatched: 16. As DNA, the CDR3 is TGCAGCGCTGAGACAGGGGGCGCGGGAAAAAGGAAACTGTTTTTT. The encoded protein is CSAETGGAGKRKLFF.

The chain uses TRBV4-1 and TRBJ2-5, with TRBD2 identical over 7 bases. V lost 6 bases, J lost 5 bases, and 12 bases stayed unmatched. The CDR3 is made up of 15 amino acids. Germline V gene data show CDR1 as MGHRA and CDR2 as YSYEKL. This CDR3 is CASRPTGLPGETQYF. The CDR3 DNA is TGCGCCAGCAGACCAACGGGACTACCTGGGGAGACCCAGTACTTC.

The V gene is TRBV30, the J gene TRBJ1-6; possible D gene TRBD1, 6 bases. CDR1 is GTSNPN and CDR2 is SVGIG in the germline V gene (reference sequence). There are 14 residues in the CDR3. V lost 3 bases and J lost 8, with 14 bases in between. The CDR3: CAWSLTGSYSPLHF. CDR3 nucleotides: TGTGCCTGGAGCTTGACAGGTTCTTATTCACCCCTCCACTTT.

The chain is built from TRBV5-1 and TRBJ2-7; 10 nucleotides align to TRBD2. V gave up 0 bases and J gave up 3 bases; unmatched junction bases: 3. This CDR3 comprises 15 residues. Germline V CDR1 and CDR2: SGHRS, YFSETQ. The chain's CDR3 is CASSLVPSGSYEQYF. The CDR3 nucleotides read TGCGCCAGCAGCTTGGTGCCTAGCGGGAGCTACGAGCAGTACTTC.

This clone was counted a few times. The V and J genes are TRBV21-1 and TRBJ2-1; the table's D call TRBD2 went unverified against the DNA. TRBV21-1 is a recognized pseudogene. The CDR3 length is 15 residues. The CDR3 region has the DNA TGTGCCAGCACCCGGACTAGCGGGAGGGTCAATGAGCAGTTCTTC. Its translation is CASTRTSGRVNEQFF.

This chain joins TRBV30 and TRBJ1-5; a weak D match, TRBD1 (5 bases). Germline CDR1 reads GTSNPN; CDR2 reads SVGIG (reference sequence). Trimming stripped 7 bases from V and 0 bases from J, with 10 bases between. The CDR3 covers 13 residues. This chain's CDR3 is CASATDSNQPQHF. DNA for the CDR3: TGTGCCTCGGCGACAGATAGCAATCAGCCCCAGCATTTT.

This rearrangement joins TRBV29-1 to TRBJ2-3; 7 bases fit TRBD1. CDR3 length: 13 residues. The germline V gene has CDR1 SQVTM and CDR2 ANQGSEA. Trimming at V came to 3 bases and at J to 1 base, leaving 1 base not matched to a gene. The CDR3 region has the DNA TGCAGCGTTGATCAGGGGGGCACAGATACGCAGTATTTT. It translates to CSVDQGGTDTQYF.

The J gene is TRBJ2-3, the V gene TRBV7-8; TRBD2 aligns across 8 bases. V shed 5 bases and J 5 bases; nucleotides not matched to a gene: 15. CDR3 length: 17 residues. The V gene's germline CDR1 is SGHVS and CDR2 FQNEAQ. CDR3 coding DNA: TGTGCCAGCAGCCTTAGGTCCGGGAGGGCCCTCGAAGATACGCAGTATTTT. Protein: CASSLRSGRALEDTQYF.

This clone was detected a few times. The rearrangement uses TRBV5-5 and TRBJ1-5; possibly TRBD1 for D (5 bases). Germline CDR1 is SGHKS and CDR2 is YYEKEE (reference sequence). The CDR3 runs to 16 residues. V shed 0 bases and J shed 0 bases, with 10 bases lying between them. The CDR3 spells CASSLVVGASNQPQHF. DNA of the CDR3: TGTGCCAGCAGCTTGGTAGTAGGGGCTAGCAATCAGCCCCAGCATTTT.

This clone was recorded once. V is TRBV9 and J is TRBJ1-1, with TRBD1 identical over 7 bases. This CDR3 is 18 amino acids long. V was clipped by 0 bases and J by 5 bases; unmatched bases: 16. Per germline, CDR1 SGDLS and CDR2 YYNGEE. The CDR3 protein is CASSVGPGGDSWGTEAFF. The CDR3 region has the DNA TGTGCCAGCAGCGTAGGGCCAGGAGGGGACAGCTGGGGTACTGAAGCTTTCTTT.

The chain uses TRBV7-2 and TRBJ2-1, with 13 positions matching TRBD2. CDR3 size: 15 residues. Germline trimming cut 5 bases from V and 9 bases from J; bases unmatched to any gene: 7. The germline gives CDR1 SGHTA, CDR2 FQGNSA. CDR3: CASSPTSGRAGEQFF. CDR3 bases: TGTGCCAGCAGCCCCACTAGCGGGAGGGCGGGTGAGCAGTTCTTC. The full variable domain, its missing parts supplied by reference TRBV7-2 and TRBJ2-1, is GAGVSQSPSNKVTEKGKDVELRCDPISGHTALYWYRQSLGQGLEFLIYFQGNSAPDKSGLPSDRFSAERTGGSVSTLTIQRTQQEDSAVYLCASSPTSGRAGEQFFGPGTRLTVL.